This T cell receptor (beta chain) was sequenced during a study of cytomegalovirus exposure and HLA in healthy donors. Notes on this clone: Its matching antigen is unknown.

Study-wide findings and caveats: Donor immune exposure was known only as CMV serostatus. Some V segments, TRBV6-2 and TRBV6-3 among them, were indistinguishable and were therefore excluded. Most TCR beta V segments were productive about 90% or about 30% of the time in an earlier analysis.

V was pared by 6 bases and J by 7 bases, with 12 bases of the junction left unmatched. The CDR3 consists of 16 residues. Germline lookup yields CDR1 SEHNR and CDR2 FQNEAQ (reference sequence). PCR used 60 Vbeta primers and 13 Jbeta primers. How the authors handled the data: An analysis that came later counted some 85 million unique TCR beta chains, 10 million to 12 million shared. Generated by immunoSEQ multiplex PCR, the TCRdb table keeps only in-frame clones and is missing some. V, J and clone size are taken as reported in that table, and D and trimming were inferred from the DNA itself. This table holds some 120,000 clones, 65% to 75% found once.

The source is a woman aged 50 to 60 in good health and CMV-seropositive. The chain carries TRBV7-9 and TRBJ1-6; 7 bases map to TRBD1. Sequencing was performed on PBMCs. The CDR3: CASSSIRTGLNSPLHF. The CDR3 DNA is TGTGCCAGCAGTTCTATTCGGACAGGTTTAAATTCACCCCTCCACTTT.